This TCR beta chain was observed in a study of cytomegalovirus exposure and HLA in healthy donors. Assay: immunoSEQ multiplex PCR; the TCRdb copy retains only in-frame clones and omits some. The data contain about 190,000 clones, about 82% of them singletons. Germline CDR1 reads MNHEY; CDR2 reads SVGAGI. The CDR3 spans 12 residues. V gave up 5 bases and J gave up 4 bases, with 9 bases separating them. The chain employs TRBV6-5 and TRBJ2-7; D might be TRBD1 (6 bases). This receptor was obtained from a woman younger than 30 in good health and CMV-seronegative. Sequencing was carried out using PBMCs. In nucleotides, the CDR3 is TGTGCCAGCAGTCTGGACAGTTACGAGCAGTACTTC. Amino acids: CASSLDSYEQYF.